Listed below are T cell receptor beta chains from one sample, sequenced in a study of tumor-infiltrating lymphocytes in primary liver carcinoma. MiXCR, run by TCRdb on the multiplex PCR reads, gives a single entry per CDR3 protein. In the table there are about 84,000 distinct CDR3 sequences, 72% of which are singletons. Sequenced material: liver tumor tissue from sampling region 1. The source of these receptors is a man between 40 and 49 years old with primary liver carcinoma and hepatitis B virus infection. Both conserved end residues are part of each CDR3. A D gene is named only where the DNA matches it firmly. A row's size may be missing; if present it is once, few, many or a size class.

>.|once|TRBJ1-1|TRBV6-5
CAGSYGGVKTEAFF
TGTGCCGGCAGTTACGGAGGAGTGAAGACTGAAGCTTTCTTT
>.|.|TRBJ1-5|TRBV30
CAWSVKGVQPQHF
TGTGCCTGGAGTGTAAAAGGGGTGCAGCCCCAGCATTTC
>.|many|TRBJ2-3|TRBV6-1
CASSERGASTDTQYF
TGTGCCAGCAGTGAACGGGGCGCGAGCACAGATACGCAGTATTTT
>.|once|TRBJ1-2|TRBV29-1
CSVLTGSSYTF
TGCAGCGTTCTTACGGGTAGTAGCTACACCTTC
>.|many|TRBJ2-1|TRBV10-3
CAISEGVAALSYNEQFF
TGTGCCATCAGCGAGGGTGTAGCGGCCCTTTCCTACAATGAGCAGTTCTTC
>TRBD2|.|TRBJ2-5|TRBV12-3/TRBV12-4
CVSSSSGAQETQYF
TGTGTCAGCAGTAGTAGCGGGGCGCAAGAGACCCAATACTTC
>.|.|TRBJ2-7|TRBV19
CASSFVHVGVSYEQYF
TGTGCCAGTAGTTTCGTCCATGTAGGGGTGTCCTACGAGCAGTACTTC
>.|.|TRBJ2-1|TRBV10-2
CTSSKNRNEQFF
TGCACCAGCAGCAAGAACCGCAATGAGCAATTCTTC
>.|.|TRBJ1-6|TRBV6-6
CASRKLGGTVDNLPLHF
TGTGCCAGCAGAAAACTGGGGGGGACGGTGGATAATTTACCCCTCCACTTT
>.|.|TRBJ1-5|TRBV29-1
CIVAEQNNQPQHF
TGCATCGTTGCGGAACAGAACAATCAGCCCCAGCATTTT
>TRBD2|.|TRBJ2-5|TRBV7-9
CATSPTQGGLAGVTQYF
TGTGCCACCAGCCCAACACAGGGGGGGCTAGCGGGAGTGACCCAGTACTTC
>TRBD1|.|TRBJ1-2|TRBV6-1
CAISERQGDDYTF
TGTGCCATCAGTGAAAGGCAGGGGGATGACTACACCTTC
>.|.|TRBJ1-1|TRBV4-2
CASSPSPLPKFMNTDAFF
TGTGCCAGCAGCCCATCCCCGCTCCCCAAATTTATGAACACTGACGCTTTCTTT
>.|.|TRBJ2-1|TRBV11-2
CASREVGYSEQLF
TGTGCCAGCAGGGAGGTGGGGTACAGTGAGCAGCTCTTC